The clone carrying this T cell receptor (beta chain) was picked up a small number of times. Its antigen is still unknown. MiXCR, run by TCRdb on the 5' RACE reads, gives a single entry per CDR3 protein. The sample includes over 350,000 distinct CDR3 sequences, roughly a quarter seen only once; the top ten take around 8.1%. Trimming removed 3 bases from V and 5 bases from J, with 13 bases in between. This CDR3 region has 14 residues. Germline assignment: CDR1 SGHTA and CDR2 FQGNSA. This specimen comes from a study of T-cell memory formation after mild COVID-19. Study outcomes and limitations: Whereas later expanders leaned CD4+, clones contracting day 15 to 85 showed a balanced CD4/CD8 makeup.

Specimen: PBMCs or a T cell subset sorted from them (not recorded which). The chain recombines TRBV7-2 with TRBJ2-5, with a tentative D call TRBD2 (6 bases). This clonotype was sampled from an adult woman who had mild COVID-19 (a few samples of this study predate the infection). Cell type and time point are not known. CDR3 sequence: CASSFDGSGETQYF. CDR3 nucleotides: TGTGCCAGCAGCTTTGACGGGAGTGGGGAGACCCAGTACTTC.